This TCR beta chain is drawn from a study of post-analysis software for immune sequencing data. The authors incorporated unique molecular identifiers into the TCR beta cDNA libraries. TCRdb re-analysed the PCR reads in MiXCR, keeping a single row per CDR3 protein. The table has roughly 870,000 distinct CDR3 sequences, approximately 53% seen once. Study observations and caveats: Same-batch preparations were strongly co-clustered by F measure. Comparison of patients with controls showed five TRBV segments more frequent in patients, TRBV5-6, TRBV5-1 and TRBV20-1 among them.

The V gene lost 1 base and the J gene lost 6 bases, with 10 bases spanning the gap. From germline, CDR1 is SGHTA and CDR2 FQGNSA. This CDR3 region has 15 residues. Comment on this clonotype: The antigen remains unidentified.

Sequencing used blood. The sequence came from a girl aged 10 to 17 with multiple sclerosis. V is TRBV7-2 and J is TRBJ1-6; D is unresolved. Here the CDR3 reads CASSLGAGSNSPLHF. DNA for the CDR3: TGTGCCAGCAGCTTAGGTGCGGGTAGTAATTCACCCCTCCACTTT.